This T cell receptor beta chain was identified during a study of CD8+ T cells in alopecia areata. Sequencing templates came from extracted RNA that was reverse transcribed into cDNA. The assay was immunoSEQ multiplex PCR, and TCRdb's table has in-frame clones only and misses some. The sample carries 85,000 to 110,000 clones, 86% recorded once. Regarding treatment: oral pan-JAK inhibitor, 5-10 mg twice daily. The CDR3 is 13 amino acids. From germline, CDR1 is SEHNR and CDR2 FQNEAQ (reference sequence). V was clipped by 3 bases and J by 3 bases, with 9 bases between them. This chain connects TRBV7-9 to TRBJ2-7; weak D call: TRBD1 (6 bases). Sequences were derived from CD8+ T cells sorted from blood, sampled at approximately week 30, from a patient treated with tofacitinib. The TCR originated in a human donor with alopecia areata. The CDR3, as DNA: TGTGCCAGCAGCTTCCGGGACAACTACGAGCAGTACTTC. It codes for CASSFRDNYEQYF. Full variable domain (outside the CDR3, taken from reference TRBV7-9 and TRBJ2-7): DTGVSQNPRHKITKRGQNVTFRCDPISEHNRLYWYRQTLGQGPEFLTYFQNEAQLEKSRLLSDRFSAERPKGSFSTLEIQRTEQGDSAMYLCASSFRDNYEQYFGPGTRLTVT.